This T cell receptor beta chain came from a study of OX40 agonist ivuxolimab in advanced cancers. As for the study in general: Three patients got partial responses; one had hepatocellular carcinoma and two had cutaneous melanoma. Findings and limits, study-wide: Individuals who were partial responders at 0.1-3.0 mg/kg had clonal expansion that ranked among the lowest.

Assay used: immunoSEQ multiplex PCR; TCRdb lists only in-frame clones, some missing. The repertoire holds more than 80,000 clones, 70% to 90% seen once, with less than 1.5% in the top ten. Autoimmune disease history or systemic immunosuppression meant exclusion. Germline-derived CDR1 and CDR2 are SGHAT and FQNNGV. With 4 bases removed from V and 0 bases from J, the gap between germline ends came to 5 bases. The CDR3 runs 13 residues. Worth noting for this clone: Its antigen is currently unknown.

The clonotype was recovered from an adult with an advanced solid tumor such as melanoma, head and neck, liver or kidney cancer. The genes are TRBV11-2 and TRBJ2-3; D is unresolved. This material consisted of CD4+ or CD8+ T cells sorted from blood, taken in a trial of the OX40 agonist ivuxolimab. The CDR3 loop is CASSSLSTDTQYF. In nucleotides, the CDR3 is TGTGCCAGCAGCTCCTTAAGCACAGATACGCAGTATTTT.